The 26 T cell receptor beta chains presented below share a single source sample, sequenced in a study of blood T cell repertoires in COVID-19 (dated by TCRdb to 2020 to 2021). The library was produced with the immunoSEQ multiplex PCR assay. TCRdb re-hosts the immuneACCESS table, in-frame sequences only. Its copies lack some clones; in the studies checked, an unresolved V gene accounts for under half of them, and the cause for the rest is not known. This sample comprises about 120,000 clones, roughly 89% of them detected only once. The top ten constitute around 2.1% of the sample. Sequences were obtained from peripheral blood. Receptors were obtained from a woman between 50 and 59 years old with acute or convalescent COVID-19.

This clone was seen many times. The same CDR3 can be traced to other DNA sequences in this sample. This chain links TRBV5-6 with TRBJ2-7; 11 positions match TRBD1. Per germline, CDR1 SGHDT and CDR2 YYEEEE. The CDR3 runs 16 residues. With V trimmed by 0 bases and J by 5 bases, 7 bases remained unmatched. For the CDR3, the DNA is TGTGCCAGCAGCTTGGTTGGGACAGGGGGGGGTCACGAGCAGTACTTC. It translates to CASSLVGTGGGHEQYF.

This chain links TRBV7-2 with TRBJ2-5; D might be TRBD1 (6 bases). The CDR3 length is 14 residues. The germline gives CDR1 SGHTA, CDR2 FQGNSA. The V gene lost 5 bases and the J gene lost 5 bases, with 15 bases spanning the gap. The CDR3 DNA is TGTGCCAGCAGCCTCCGGACAGTGACCGAGACCCAGTACTTC. Translation: CASSLRTVTETQYF.

Written as DNA, the CDR3 is TGTGCCAGCAGTAGCCGGGACAGGGTCCACGAGCAGTACTTC. Amino acid sequence: CASSSRDRVHEQYF. This chain uses TRBV6-2 or TRBV6-3 with TRBJ2-7; 9 bases match TRBD1. J was trimmed by 5 bases and V by 5 bases; bases with no gene match: 7. Germline loops: CDR1 MNHEY, CDR2 SVGEGT. The CDR3 length is 14 residues.

This chain connects TRBV5-6 to TRBJ2-4; 12 bases map to TRBD1. Germline CDR1 and CDR2: SGHDT and YYEEEE. The CDR3 contains 16 residues. Germline trimming cut 0 bases from V and 7 bases from J; bases unmatched to any gene: 5. The CDR3 region is CASSLAGTGGYNIQYF. CDR3 bases: TGTGCCAGCAGCTTGGCGGGGACAGGGGGCTATAACATTCAGTACTTC.

The chain employs TRBV19 and TRBJ1-5; D uncertain. Germline loops: CDR1 LNHDA, CDR2 SQIVND (reference sequence). V shed 3 bases and J shed 1 base, with 10 bases lying between them. CDR3 length equals 15 residues. In DNA, the CDR3 is TGTGCCAGTAGTATTGGGCTCTCGAGCAATCAGCCCCAGCATTTT. Its protein is CASSIGLSSNQPQHF.

V and J are TRBV6-6 and TRBJ1-5; perhaps TRBD1 as D (5 bases). There are 13 residues in the CDR3. V lost 1 base, J lost 6 bases, and 7 bases lay in between. Germline V gives CDR1 MNHNY, CDR2 SVGAGI (reference sequence). CDR3 bases: TGTGCCAGCAGTTACTTGGGGCTTCAGCCCCAGCATTTT. Translation gives CASSYLGLQPQHF.

This chain joins TRBV29-1 and TRBJ2-5; D is undetermined. The CDR3 sequence is 10 residues long. V was clipped by 4 bases and J by 4 bases, with 4 bases between them. CDR1 is SQVTM, CDR2 ANQGSEA, per germline. This chain's CDR3 is CSVGRETQYF. CDR3 DNA: TGCAGCGTTGGTCGAGAGACCCAGTACTTC.

The genes are TRBV10-3 and TRBJ2-3, with D unresolved. Germline V gene data show CDR1 as ENHRY and CDR2 as SYGVKD. The length of the CDR3 is 14 residues. The V gene lost 8 bases and the J gene lost 2 bases, with 14 bases spanning the gap. The CDR3 nucleotides are TGTGCCATCGCCTACCCGGGTAACACAGATACGCAGTATTTT. Translation: CAIAYPGNTDTQYF.

The V and J genes are TRBV6-2 or TRBV6-3 and TRBJ2-5; TRBD1 might be the D (6 bases). V lost 6 bases and J lost 7, with 15 bases in between. Germline CDR1 MNHEY, CDR2 SVGEGT. This CDR3 comprises 13 residues. CDR3 nucleotide sequence: TGTGCCAGCAGCCCCGGACAGCTAGGGACCCAGTACTTC. The encoded protein is CASSPGQLGTQYF.

V is TRBV29-1 and J is TRBJ1-5; TRBD1 matches at 10 bases. V lost 4 bases to trimming and J lost 5 bases; unmatched junction nucleotides: 2. Germline assignment: CDR1 SQVTM and CDR2 ANQGSEA. The CDR3 loop spans 13 amino acids. CDR3 DNA sequence: TGCAGCGTTGGAGGGACAGGGGATCAGCCCCAGCATTTT. Translated, it gives CSVGGTGDQPQHF.

This clone came up once. The chain employs TRBV7-2 and TRBJ1-1; D is unclear. The germline V gene encodes CDR1 SGHTA and CDR2 FQGNSA. This CDR3 is built from 16 residues. V was shortened by 1 base and J by 4 bases, with 16 bases between the two germline ends. CDR3 bases: TGTGCCAGCAGCTTAGGAGTGAACCCCAAACCCACTGAAGCTTTCTTT. Translation gives CASSLGVNPKPTEAFF.

This clone has only a few counts. The gene calls are TRBV4-1 and TRBJ1-3, with a tentative D call TRBD1 (5 bases). The CDR3 loop spans 14 amino acids. Per the germline V gene, CDR1 is MGHRA and CDR2 is YSYEKL. The V end was cut by 3 bases, the J end by 3 bases, with 9 bases between. CDR3 in DNA: TGCGCCAGCAGCCACACCGGGGGTGGAAACACCATATATTTT. Translated: CASSHTGGGNTIYF.

The gene calls are TRBV11-2 and TRBJ1-5; weak D call: TRBD1 (5 bases). The CDR3 has 13 residues. V lost 4 bases to trimming and J lost 4 bases, with 8 bases between them. Germline V gives CDR1 SGHAT, CDR2 FQNNGV. The CDR3: CASSSTENQPQHF. The CDR3, as DNA: TGTGCCAGCAGCTCGACAGAAAATCAGCCCCAGCATTTT.

In this sample, this clone turned up once. The chain combines TRBV5-1 with TRBJ2-3; TRBD2 aligns across 13 bases. The V segment lost 3 bases and the J segment 3 bases; nucleotides outside the gene matches: 4. CDR1 and CDR2 (germline): SGHRS, YFSETQ. The CDR3 loop spans 16 amino acids. In DNA, the CDR3 is TGCGCCAGCAGCTCAGGACTAGCGGGGGCAACAGATACGCAGTATTTT. It encodes CASSSGLAGATDTQYF.

This clone showed up just a few times. The chain joins TRBV5-4 to TRBJ1-2, with 10 bases identical to TRBD1. The CDR3 has 16 amino acids. The ends lost 3 bases at V and 3 bases at J; junction bases unmatched: 8. The germline V gene encodes CDR1 SGHNT and CDR2 YYREEE (reference sequence). The CDR3 region is CASSSPGQGNDYGYTF. CDR3 sequence (DNA): TGTGCCAGCAGCTCCCCGGGACAGGGGAACGACTATGGCTACACCTTC.

The chain carries TRBV4-3 and TRBJ1-4; no firm D call. This CDR3 has 17 amino acids. Germline assignment: CDR1 LGHNA and CDR2 YSLEER. The V end lost 0 bases, the J end lost 0 bases, and 11 bases lay between the germline ends. The DNA for the CDR3 is TGCGCCAGCAGCCAAGATTGGGCAGCCGCAACTAATGAAAAACTGTTTTTT. Translation gives CASSQDWAAATNEKLFF.

This clone has more than one count but fewer than ten. The J gene is TRBJ2-7, the V gene TRBV4-3; D possibly corresponds to TRBD1 (5 bases). Germline-derived CDR1 and CDR2 are LGHNA and YSLEER. V lost 0 bases, J lost 5 bases, and 17 bases lay in between. CDR3 size: 16 residues. The CDR3 sequence is CASSQESGNRPNEQYF. The CDR3 DNA reads TGCGCCAGCAGCCAAGAGTCTGGGAACAGGCCTAACGAGCAGTACTTC.

The genes are TRBV7-2 and TRBJ1-2; a possible D gene is TRBD1 (6 bases). The germline CDR1 and CDR2 sequences are SGHTA and FQGNSA. The V and J ends lost 1 base and 4 bases respectively, with 10 bases between them. The CDR3 covers 14 residues. CDR3 nucleotides: TGTGCCAGCAGCTTAGTGGACAGAAGCTATGGCTACACCTTC. This sequence encodes CASSLVDRSYGYTF.

The V gene is TRBV7-9, the J gene TRBJ2-7; 9 bases map to TRBD2. Germline CDR1 SEHNR, CDR2 FQNEAQ (reference sequence). This CDR3 contains 16 residues. Trimming at V came to 7 bases and at J to 2 bases, leaving 12 bases not matched to a gene. The CDR3 spells CASTLGPKREAYEQYF. In nucleotides, the CDR3 is TGTGCCAGCACTTTGGGCCCTAAGCGGGAGGCCTACGAGCAGTACTTC.

This sequence joins TRBV13 and TRBJ1-4; the D is unclear. Germline-derived CDR1 and CDR2 are PRHDT and FYEKMQ (reference sequence). This CDR3 has 14 amino acids. Trimming pared 0 bases from V and 7 bases from J, leaving 9 bases between. CDR3: CASSLGLPSEKLFF. Written as DNA, the CDR3 is TGTGCCAGCAGCTTAGGGCTTCCTAGTGAAAAACTGTTTTTT.

The chain uses TRBV6-5 and TRBJ2-7, with TRBD2 identical over 11 bases. This CDR3 has 14 residues. CDR1 and CDR2 from the germline V gene are MNHEY and SVGAGI. With 6 bases clipped from V and 4 bases from J, the junction kept 5 bases outside the gene matches. The CDR3 sequence is CASSRGTSGYEQYF. DNA for the CDR3: TGTGCCAGCAGCCGCGGGACTAGCGGTTACGAGCAGTACTTC.

This clone was observed a handful of times. The gene calls are TRBV6-2 or TRBV6-3 and TRBJ2-3; tentative D call: TRBD2 (6 bases). This CDR3 is 15 amino acids long. CDR1 and CDR2 from the germline V gene are MNHEY and SVGEGT. V lost 2 bases and J lost 2, with 11 bases in between. CDR3 coding DNA: TGTGCCAGCAGTTACCCCGGGACTTACACAGATACGCAGTATTTT. It is translated as CASSYPGTYTDTQYF.

In this sample, this clone turned up once. V and J are TRBV19 and TRBJ2-7, with TRBD1 matching over 9 bases. Germline assignment: CDR1 LNHDA and CDR2 SQIVND (reference sequence). CDR3 size: 14 residues. V was clipped by 3 bases and J by 2 bases; unmatched bases: 2. CDR3 sequence (DNA): TGTGCCAGTAGTATGACAGGGGGTCCCTACGAGCAGTACTTC. Its translation: CASSMTGGPYEQYF.

J is TRBJ1-2 and V is TRBV11-2; no clear D gene. CDR3 size: 13 residues. The V and J ends lost 0 bases and 7 bases respectively, with 9 bases between them. Germline V gene data show CDR1 as SGHAT and CDR2 as FQNNGV. CDR3 protein: CASSLEVGAGYTF. CDR3 DNA: TGTGCCAGCAGCTTAGAAGTGGGCGCTGGCTACACCTTC.

The rearrangement uses TRBV10-3 and TRBJ1-1; a possible D gene is TRBD1 (5 bases). The germline CDR1 and CDR2 sequences are ENHRY and SYGVKD. There are 11 residues in the CDR3. V was cut by 2 bases and J by 7 bases, with 5 bases left in between. The CDR3 is CAISERGEAFF. DNA of the CDR3: TGTGCCATCAGTGAGAGGGGTGAAGCTTTCTTT.

This chain uses TRBV4-1 with TRBJ2-7; D not certain. V was shortened by 5 bases and J by 2 bases, with 10 bases between the two germline ends. Germline V gene data show CDR1 as MGHRA and CDR2 as YSYEKL. This CDR3 comprises 13 residues. The CDR3 here is CASSLREAYEQYF. The DNA of the CDR3 is TGCGCCAGCAGCTTAAGAGAAGCCTACGAGCAGTACTTC.